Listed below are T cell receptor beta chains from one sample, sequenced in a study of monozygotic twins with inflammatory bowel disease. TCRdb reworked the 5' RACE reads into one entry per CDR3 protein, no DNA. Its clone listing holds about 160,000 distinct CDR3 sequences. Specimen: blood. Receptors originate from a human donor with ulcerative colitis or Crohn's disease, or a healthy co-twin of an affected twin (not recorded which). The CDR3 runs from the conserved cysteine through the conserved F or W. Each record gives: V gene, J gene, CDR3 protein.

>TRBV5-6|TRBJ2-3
CASSLAGPSADTQYF
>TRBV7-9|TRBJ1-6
CASSLTPTDRVSPLHF
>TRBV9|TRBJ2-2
CASSLFSGTNTGELFF
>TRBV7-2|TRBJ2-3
CASSLGQRNTDTQYF
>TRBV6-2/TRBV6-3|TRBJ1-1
CASNLGTLNAEAFF
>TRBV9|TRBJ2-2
CASSVGTAVNSGELFF
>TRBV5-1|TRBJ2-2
CASLLASGSDTGELFF
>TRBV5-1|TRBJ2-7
CASSLIGGIHYEQYF
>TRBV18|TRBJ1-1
CASSPVVTEAFF
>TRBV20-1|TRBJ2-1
CSANVRSGSAGNEQFF
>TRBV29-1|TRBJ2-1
CSVEETADEQFF
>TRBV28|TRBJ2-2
CASRLISTANTGELFF
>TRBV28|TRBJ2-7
CASRSFPYEQYF
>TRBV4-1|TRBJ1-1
CASSIPGGGGEAFF
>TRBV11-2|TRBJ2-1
CASSIPLRGGEQFF
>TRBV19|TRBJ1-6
CASKTGPENSPLHF
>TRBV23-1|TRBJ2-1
CASGSGVAYNEQFF
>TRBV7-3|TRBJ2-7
CASSLFYRYEQYF
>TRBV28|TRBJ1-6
CASSSDREDVSPLHF
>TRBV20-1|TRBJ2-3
CSARDNPDTLYF
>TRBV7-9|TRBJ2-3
CASSLRQLTDTQYF
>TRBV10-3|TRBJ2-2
CAISESASNTGELFF
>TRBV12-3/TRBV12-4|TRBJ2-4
CASSAQGLKENIQYF
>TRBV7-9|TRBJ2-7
CASSLAASSYEQYF
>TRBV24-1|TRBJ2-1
CATGVYNEQFF
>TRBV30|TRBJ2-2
CAWRSFLGTGELFF
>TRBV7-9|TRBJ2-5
CASSFGRDAVRETQYF
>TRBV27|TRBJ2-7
CASSPSGRAYKYEQYF
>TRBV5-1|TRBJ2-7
CASSFQGAKEQYF
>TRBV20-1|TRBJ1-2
CSATWTGDLYGYTF
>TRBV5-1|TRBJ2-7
CASSLVFGGMNEQYF
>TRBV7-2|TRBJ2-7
CDSSPPSGAHEQYF
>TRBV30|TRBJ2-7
CAWTDRFSGSPSYEQYF
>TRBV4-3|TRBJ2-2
CASSQDRSVNTGELFF
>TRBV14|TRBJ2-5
CASSQVNSPETQYF
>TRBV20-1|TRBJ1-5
CSARGVSNQPQHF
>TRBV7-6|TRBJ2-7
CASSSLGGRAYEQYF
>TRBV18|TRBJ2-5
CASSPSAGGWSQETQYF
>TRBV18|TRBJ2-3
CASSPPEGQGANTQYF
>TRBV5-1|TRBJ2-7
CASSLAAGSSYEQYF
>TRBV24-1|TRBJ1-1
CATSDGGPQEAFF
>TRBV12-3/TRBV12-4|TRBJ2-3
CASSPKECGTDTQYF
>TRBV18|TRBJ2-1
CASPLGTGIRNEQFF
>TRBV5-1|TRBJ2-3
CASSPIDPEPDTQYF
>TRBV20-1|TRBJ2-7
CSAATSLKNYEQYF
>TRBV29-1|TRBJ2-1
CSVWGPNGGNEQFF
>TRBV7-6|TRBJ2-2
CASSLTGQGPGELFF
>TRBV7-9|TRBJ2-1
CASSQGTHEQFF
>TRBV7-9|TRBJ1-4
CASSLRTGAGNEKLFF
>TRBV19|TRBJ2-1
CASSKEWGGYNEQFF
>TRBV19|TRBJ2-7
CASSQREGKYYEQYF
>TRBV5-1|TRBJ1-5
CASSLAGGNNQPQHF
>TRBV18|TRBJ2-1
CASSPPTSGRGEQFF